This is a list of T cell receptor beta chains from one sample in a study of T cells in Graves' hyperthyroidism and ophthalmopathy. One entry per CDR3 protein, called by TCRdb with MiXCR from the multiplex PCR reads. There are a few hundred thousand distinct CDR3 sequences in the sample; about a sixth occur only once, and over 50% lies in the top ten. Sequencing was done on a sample of blood. The receptors here all came from a woman aged 60-75 years with Graves' ophthalmopathy. Both conserved end residues are part of each CDR3. A D gene is named only where the DNA matches it firmly. Size tells how often a clone was seen (once, few, many) or the class of an expanded clone, and some rows leave it out.

few,TRBV9,TRBJ2-7,-,TGTGCCAGCAGCGTAGGCGGGTCTAGTTTCCCCGGGGAGCAGTACTTC,CASSVGGSSFPGEQYF
many,TRBV7-2,TRBJ2-7,-,TGTGCCAGCAGCTTATTACAGCTTGTCCCGGAGCAGTACTTC,CASSLLQLVPEQYF
-,TRBV20-1,TRBJ1-2,-,TGCAGTGCCGGCGGGGGTTCTAACTATGGCTACACCTTC,CSAGGGSNYGYTF
many,TRBV6-1,TRBJ2-6,-,TGTGCCAGCGTCGGTTCTGGGGCCAACGTCCTGACTTTC,CASVGSGANVLTF
-,TRBV11-1,TRBJ1-1,TRBD1,TGTGCCAGCAGCTTACCTCGTGGGACAGGGAACACTGAAGCTTTCTTT,CASSLPRGTGNTEAFF
-,TRBV7-2,TRBJ2-1,-,TGTGCCAGCAGCTTTGTAGGGATCGGCAGTGAGCAGTTCTTC,CASSFVGIGSEQFF
-,TRBV18,TRBJ2-1,TRBD2,TGTGCCAGCTCACCCCGCCTAGCGGGAAGGTTCAACAATGAGCAGTTCTTC,CASSPRLAGRFNNEQFF
-,TRBV12-3/TRBV12-4,TRBJ2-2,-,TGTGCCAGCAGCTCTCCGGACGATACGAACACCGGGGAGCTGTTTTTT,CASSSPDDTNTGELFF
few,TRBV4-1,TRBJ2-7,-,TGCGCCAGCAGCCAAGATAGAGGAGGAACGATACAGGGCCTCCGGAACGAGCAGTACTTC,CASSQDRGGTIQGLRNEQYF
many,TRBV28,TRBJ2-1,TRBD2,TGTGCCAGCAGTCCCCGGACTAGCGGAAGTTACAATGAGCAGTTCTTC,CASSPRTSGSYNEQFF
many,TRBV20-1,TRBJ2-3,-,TGCAGTGCTAGAGAACTAGCATCTAGCACAGATACGCAGTATTTT,CSARELASSTDTQYF
-,TRBV29-1,TRBJ2-7,TRBD2,TGCAGCGTGACCGGGACTAGCGGGAGAGGAGGCTACGAGCAGTACTTC,CSVTGTSGRGGYEQYF
few,TRBV4-1,TRBJ1-4,TRBD1,TGCGCCAGCAGATCCGGGACAGGGAGGTCCCCAACTAATGAAAAACTGTTTTTT,CASRSGTGRSPTNEKLFF
many,TRBV2,TRBJ2-7,-,TGTGCCAGCAGTGAAGCGAGAGGAGGCGAGCAGTACTTC,CASSEARGGEQYF
many,TRBV28,TRBJ2-1,-,TGTGCCAGCAGTCCCCCGTTTTCAGGGTATGAGCAGTTCTTC,CASSPPFSGYEQFF
many,TRBV10-3,TRBJ1-1,TRBD1,TGTGCCATCAGCGGACAGGGCGGGATGGAAGCTTTCTTT,CAISGQGGMEAFF
many,TRBV18,TRBJ2-4,-,TGTGCCAGCTCACCACCGATCAGGGCCTTAGCCAAAAACATTCAGTACTTC,CASSPPIRALAKNIQYF
many,TRBV6-2/TRBV6-3,TRBJ1-2,-,TGTGCCAGCAGCGCAGAGGGGTGGAACTATGGCTACACCTTC,CASSAEGWNYGYTF
many,TRBV18,TRBJ2-7,TRBD1,TGTGCCAGCTCGGACGGACAGGGAGGTTACGAGCAGTACTTC,CASSDGQGGYEQYF
few,TRBV5-1,TRBJ2-2,TRBD2,TGCGCCAGCAGCTGGACTAGCGGGACCGGGGAGCTGTTTTTT,CASSWTSGTGELFF
many,TRBV5-5,TRBJ2-3,TRBD2,TGTGCCAGCAGCTCGGGACTAGCGGGAGGGGAAGATACGCAGTATTTT,CASSSGLAGGEDTQYF
few,TRBV7-6,TRBJ2-7,TRBD2,TGTGCCACCTCTCCAGGACTAGCGGGAATCGACGAGCAGTACTTC,CATSPGLAGIDEQYF
many,TRBV5-1,TRBJ2-5,TRBD1,TGCGCCAGCAGAGAACAGGGGTTAGGCGAGACCCAGTACTTC,CASREQGLGETQYF
-,TRBV19,TRBJ1-2,-,TGTGCCAGTGCATCCTGGGCTCTTAACTATGGCTACACCTTC,CASASWALNYGYTF
many,TRBV7-2,TRBJ1-2,TRBD1,TGTGCCAGCAGCTTAGCGGGGGGACAGGGTCTATATGGCTACACCTTC,CASSLAGGQGLYGYTF
few,TRBV11-3,TRBJ1-3,TRBD1,TGTGCCAGCAGCTCCGGGACAGGGCCTGGAAACACCATATATTTT,CASSSGTGPGNTIYF
many,TRBV5-1,TRBJ1-1,-,TGCGCCAGCAGCTTGTTCCCGCTCCTGGAGAACACTGAAGCTTTCTTT,CASSLFPLLENTEAFF
many,TRBV20-1,TRBJ2-3,-,TGCGGGTGGAGTTCATCCGTCGATACGCAGTATTTT,CGWSSSVDTQYF
few,TRBV20-1,TRBJ2-1,TRBD2,TGCAGTGCCCCAACAAGCGGGAGGGTCAGGAATGAGCAGTTCTTC,CSAPTSGRVRNEQFF
many,TRBV19,TRBJ2-3,TRBD1,TGTGCCAGTCCTGGAGAGGGGGCGGAAGATACGCAGTATTTT,CASPGEGAEDTQYF
-,TRBV24-1,TRBJ1-4,-,TGTGCCACCAGTGATCCCAGGGGAACTAATGAAAAACTGTTTTTT,CATSDPRGTNEKLFF
many,TRBV28,TRBJ1-6,TRBD1,TGTGCCAGCAAGACAGGGGGGAACTATAATTCACCCCTCCACTTT,CASKTGGNYNSPLHF
few,TRBV29-1,TRBJ1-1,-,TGCAGCGTCCAGACAGAGACTGAAGCTTTCTTT,CSVQTETEAFF
few,TRBV11-2,TRBJ2-7,-,TGTGCCAGCAGCCAACCCCTCAGGGGCTACGAGCAGTACTTC,CASSQPLRGYEQYF
few,TRBV19,TRBJ2-1,TRBD2,TGTGCCAGTACTAGACTAGCGGGAGGATGGGGGTCCAATGAGCAGTTCTTC,CASTRLAGGWGSNEQFF
few,TRBV7-9,TRBJ1-4,TRBD1,TGTGCCAGCATCATACAGGGGCAAGAAAAACTGTTTTTT,CASIIQGQEKLFF
once,TRBV11-2,TRBJ1-2,TRBD1,TGTGCCAGCAGCTGGGCGGGGACAGCCCAAGGATGGTATGGCTACACCTTC,CASSWAGTAQGWYGYTF
few,TRBV19,TRBJ1-5,-,TGTGCCAGTAGCAACACCTACAATCAGCCCCAGCATTTT,CASSNTYNQPQHF
few,TRBV14,TRBJ1-2,TRBD1,TGTGCCAGCAGCCAAGCCGGGACAGGGCATGGCTACACCTTC,CASSQAGTGHGYTF
-,TRBV27,TRBJ1-2,TRBD1,TGTGCCAGCAGTCCGATTGGACAGGTACTACGGGCCACCTTC,CASSPIGQVLRATF
many,TRBV7-8,TRBJ2-7,TRBD2,TGTGCCAGCAGCGTTATCCAGCGGGAGTCCGAGCAGTACTTC,CASSVIQRESEQYF
few,TRBV5-5,TRBJ1-2,-,TGTGCCAGCAGCTCCCCATCGGGTAATGGCTACACCTTC,CASSSPSGNGYTF
many,TRBV28,TRBJ2-5,-,TGTGCCAGCAGTATGCAGAGGACGAGAGGGGAGACCCAGTACTTC,CASSMQRTRGETQYF
many,TRBV6-5,TRBJ1-1,-,TGTGCCAGCAGTTACGACGAGAACACTGAAGCTTTCTTT,CASSYDENTEAFF
-,TRBV7-2,TRBJ2-1,TRBD2,TGCGCCAGCAGCCAAGGGCCAGCGGGAGTGAGGAATGAGCAGTTCTTC,CASSQGPAGVRNEQFF
-,TRBV29-1,TRBJ2-1,-,TGCAGCGTTGAAGGGGACAATGAGCAGTTCTTC,CSVEGDNEQFF
-,TRBV5-6,TRBJ1-4,-,TGTGCCAGCAGCCTTCTGGAAATTACAACTAATGAAAAACTGTTTTTT,CASSLLEITTNEKLFF
-,TRBV28,TRBJ2-4,TRBD1,TGTGCCAGCAGCGTACAGGGGGCAAACATTCAGTACTTC,CASSVQGANIQYF
once,TRBV7-9,TRBJ1-1,-,-,CASSFAGGTEALF
many,TRBV27,TRBJ2-2,-,TGTGCCAGCAGTTTCCCCCGCATACCCACCGGGGAGCTGTTTTTT,CASSFPRIPTGELFF
many,TRBV12-3/TRBV12-4,TRBJ2-2,-,TGTGCCAGCAATATTGGGAGCCACACCGGGGAGCTGTTTTTT,CASNIGSHTGELFF
many,TRBV6-2/TRBV6-3,TRBJ2-7,TRBD2,TGTGCCAGCAGGCCCGGACTAGCGGGGAACTACGAGCAGTACTTC,CASRPGLAGNYEQYF
many,TRBV28,TRBJ2-2,TRBD2,TGTGCCACCACATCTAGCGGGAGACGAACCGGGGAGCTGTTTTTT,CATTSSGRRTGELFF
many,TRBV28,TRBJ1-2,TRBD1,TGTGCCAGCAGTTTACACAGTGGGGACAGCTACGTCTATGGCTACACCTTC,CASSLHSGDSYVYGYTF
-,TRBV10-3,TRBJ1-1,TRBD1,TGTGCCAGCAGGGTTCTGGGACAGGGGGGCACTGAAGCTTTCTTT,CASRVLGQGGTEAFF
few,TRBV6-1,TRBJ2-2,TRBD1,TGTGCCGGTCGGACAGGGTTCACCGGGGAGCTGTTTTTT,CAGRTGFTGELFF
few,TRBV6-1,TRBJ2-5,-,TGTGCCAGCAGTTTCGTAGGGCTGGGCCTACAAGAGACCCAGTACTTC,CASSFVGLGLQETQYF
-,TRBV9,TRBJ2-6,-,TGTGCCAGCAGCGTAGGACGGGACTCCGAAAGCTCTGGGGCCAACGTCCTGACTTTC,CASSVGRDSESSGANVLTF
few,TRBV12-3/TRBV12-4,TRBJ2-2,-,TGTGCCAGCAGTGTGCGGGACATCGGGGAGCTGTTTTTT,CASSVRDIGELFF
many,TRBV12-3/TRBV12-4,TRBJ2-7,-,TGTGCCAGCAGTAACCGGGGGACCCTTAGCGAGCAGTACTTC,CASSNRGTLSEQYF